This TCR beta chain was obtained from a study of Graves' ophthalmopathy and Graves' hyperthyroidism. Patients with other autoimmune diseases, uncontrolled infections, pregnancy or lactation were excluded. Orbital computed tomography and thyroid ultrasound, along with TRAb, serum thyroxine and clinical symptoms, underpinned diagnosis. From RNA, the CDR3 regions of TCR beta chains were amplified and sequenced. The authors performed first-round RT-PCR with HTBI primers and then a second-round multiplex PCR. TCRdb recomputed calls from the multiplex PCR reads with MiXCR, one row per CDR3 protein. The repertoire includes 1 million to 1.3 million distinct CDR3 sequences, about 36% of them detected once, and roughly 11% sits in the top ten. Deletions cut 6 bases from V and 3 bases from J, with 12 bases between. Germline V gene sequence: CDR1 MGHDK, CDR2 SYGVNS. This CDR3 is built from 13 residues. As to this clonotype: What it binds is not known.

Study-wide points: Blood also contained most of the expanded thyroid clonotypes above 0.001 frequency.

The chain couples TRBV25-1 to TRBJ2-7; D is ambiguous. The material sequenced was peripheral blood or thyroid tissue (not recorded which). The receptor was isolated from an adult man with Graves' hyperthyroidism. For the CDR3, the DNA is TGTGCCAGCAGCCAAGGTCGGCTCTACGAGCAGTACTTC. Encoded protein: CASSQGRLYEQYF.